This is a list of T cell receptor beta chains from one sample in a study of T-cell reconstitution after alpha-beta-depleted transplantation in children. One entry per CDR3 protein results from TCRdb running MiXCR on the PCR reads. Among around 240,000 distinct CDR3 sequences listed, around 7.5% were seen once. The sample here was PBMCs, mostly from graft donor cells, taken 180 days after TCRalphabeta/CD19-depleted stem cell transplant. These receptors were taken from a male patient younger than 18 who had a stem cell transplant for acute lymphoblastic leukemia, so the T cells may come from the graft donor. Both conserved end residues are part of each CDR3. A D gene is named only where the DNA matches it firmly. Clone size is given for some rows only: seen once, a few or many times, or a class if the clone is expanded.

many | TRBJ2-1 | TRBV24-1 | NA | TGTGCCACCAGTGATTTCACCGAGGACAATGAGCAGTTCTTC | CATSDFTEDNEQFF
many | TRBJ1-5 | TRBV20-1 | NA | TGCAGTGCTAGAGCCGACAGTTCTTTCAATCAGCCCCAGCATTTT | CSARADSSFNQPQHF
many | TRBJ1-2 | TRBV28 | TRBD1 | TGTGCCAGCAGCCTGGGGCAGGGGGCGTGGAACTATGGCTACACCTTC | CASSLGQGAWNYGYTF
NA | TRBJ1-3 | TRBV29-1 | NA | TGCAGCGTTGGGTGGGTGACAGAGTTTGGAAACACCATATATTTT | CSVGWVTEFGNTIYF
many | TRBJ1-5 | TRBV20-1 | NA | TGCAGTGCTAAAGCCAGGGAGTCCCCAATATCCCAGCATTTT | CSAKARESPISQHF
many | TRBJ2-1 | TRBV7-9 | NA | TGTGCCAGCAGCCCCCGGGTAGCCGGTGAGCAGTTCTTC | CASSPRVAGEQFF
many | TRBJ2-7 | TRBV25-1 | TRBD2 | TGTGCCAGCAGTGAATTGGGGGGGAGCTACGAGCAGTACTTC | CASSELGGSYEQYF
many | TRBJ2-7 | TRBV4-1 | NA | TGCGCCAGCAGCCAAGTTGGAGCCTACGAGCAGTACTTC | CASSQVGAYEQYF
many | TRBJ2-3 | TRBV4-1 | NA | TGCGCCAGCAGCCATCCCAGCAGAGGGGAGACAGATACGCAGTATTTT | CASSHPSRGETDTQYF
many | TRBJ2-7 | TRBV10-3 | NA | TGTGCCATCAGTGGGGGTGGGACGGAAAGTTACGAGCAGTACTTC | CAISGGGTESYEQYF
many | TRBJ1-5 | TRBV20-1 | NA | TGCAGTGCTCATCAGGGGTCCGATCAGCCCCAGCATTTT | CSAHQGSDQPQHF